This is a list of T cell receptor beta chains from one sample in a study of T cell responses to AZD1222 COVID-19 vaccine. Profiled with immunoSEQ multiplex PCR; TCRdb holds only in-frame clones, not every one. Among about 120,000 clones, about 90% were seen once, and the ten largest hold roughly 5%. This material consisted of peripheral blood, taken on day 0 of AZD1222 vaccination. The receptors here all came from an adult in good health. Each CDR3 is given with its conserved first and last residue. The D gene is left open where the match is weak. Clone size appears in some rows only: once, few, many, or a class for an expanded clone.

D	size	V	J	CDR3	DNA
TRBD2	NA	TRBV7-9	TRBJ2-1	CASSLASPGLGNEQFF	TGTGCCAGCAGCTTAGCGTCCCCGGGACTAGGAAATGAGCAGTTCTTC
TRBD1	NA	TRBV19	TRBJ1-2	CASGRIEGQGDRYGYTF	TGTGCCAGTGGTCGAATCGAAGGGCAGGGGGATAGGTATGGCTACACCTTC
NA	NA	TRBV7-2	TRBJ1-1	CASSLAMGGHTEAFF	TGTGCCAGCAGCTTAGCGATGGGGGGCCACACTGAAGCTTTCTTT
NA	NA	TRBV7-9	TRBJ2-2	CAPGDYSTGELFF	TGTGCCCCCGGTGACTATTCCACCGGGGAGCTGTTTTTT
NA	NA	TRBV6-6	TRBJ1-6	CASTLRGGEGNSPLHF	TGTGCCAGCACCTTAAGAGGGGGGGAAGGTAATTCACCCCTCCACTTT
NA	NA	TRBV5-3	TRBJ2-7	CARSSGEQYF	TGTGCCAGAAGCTCAGGTGAGCAGTACTTC
TRBD1	NA	TRBV2	TRBJ2-3	CANIKTGSKTDTQYF	TGTGCCAACATTAAGACAGGGTCTAAGACAGATACGCAGTATTTT
TRBD1	NA	TRBV5-4	TRBJ2-2	CASSLNRGLGTGELFF	TGTGCCAGCAGCTTGAACAGGGGGCTTGGTACCGGGGAGCTGTTTTTT
NA	NA	TRBV13	TRBJ1-5	CASSLGGDNQPQHF	TGTGCCAGCAGCTTAGGCGGGGACAATCAGCCCCAGCATTTT
NA	NA	TRBV18	TRBJ1-2	CASSLPQGPYGYTF	TGTGCCAGCTCACTTCCGCAGGGACCCTATGGCTACACCTTC
TRBD1	NA	TRBV6-1	TRBJ1-1	CASSELQGGTEAFF	TGTGCCAGCAGTGAACTACAGGGGGGGACTGAAGCTTTCTTT
TRBD1	NA	TRBV23-1	TRBJ1-5	CASSQPPGGDSSLGAQHF	TGCGCCAGCAGTCAACCGCCCGGTGGGGACAGTTCCCTTGGGGCCCAGCATTTT
NA	NA	TRBV7-9	TRBJ1-1	CASSGGNTEAFF	TGTGCCAGCAGTGGGGGGAACACTGAAGCTTTCTTT
NA	NA	TRBV7-9	TRBJ2-1	CASSLRGRGAVGDEQFF	TGTGCCAGCAGCTTAAGGGGTAGGGGAGCAGTTGGGGATGAGCAGTTCTTC
NA	NA	TRBV3-1/TRBV3-2	TRBJ1-2	CACSGEPYGYTF	TGTGCCTGTTCAGGGGAACCCTATGGCTACACCTTC
NA	NA	TRBV30	TRBJ1-1	CAWSVRATGTEAFF	TGTGCCTGGAGTGTAAGGGCCACGGGAACTGAAGCTTTCTTT
TRBD2	NA	TRBV6-6	TRBJ2-1	CASSLSGTSGRSGKFF	TGTGCCAGCAGCTTATCCGGGACTAGCGGGCGCTCGGGGAAGTTCTTC
NA	NA	TRBV2	TRBJ2-7	CASTTDNYEQYF	TGTGCCAGCACCACCGACAACTACGAGCAGTACTTC
TRBD1	NA	TRBV5-4	TRBJ2-2	CASTLTGRELFF	TGTGCCAGCACCCTGACAGGGAGGGAGCTGTTTTTT
TRBD2	once	TRBV7-3	TRBJ2-5	CASSLTGTSGYQETQYF	TGTGCCAGCAGCTTAACCGGGACTAGCGGGTACCAAGAGACCCAGTACTTC
NA	NA	TRBV30	TRBJ2-1	CAWSSGRKQFF	TGTGCCTGGAGTAGTGGGAGGAAGCAGTTCTTC
NA	NA	TRBV7-2	TRBJ1-2	CASSLGIGGRGYGYTF	TGTGCCAGCAGCTTAGGGATTGGGGGCCGGGGCTATGGCTACACCTTC
NA	NA	TRBV19	TRBJ1-6	CASRRGQGIQGSPLHF	TGTGCCAGTAGGAGGGGCCAGGGCATCCAGGGATCACCCCTCCACTTT
TRBD1	NA	TRBV5-6	TRBJ1-3	CASSGQGRNTIYF	TGTGCCAGCAGCGGACAGGGGAGAAACACCATATATTTT
TRBD1	NA	TRBV29-1	TRBJ1-1	CSAGQGSYTEAFF	TGCAGCGCCGGACAGGGGTCCTACACTGAAGCTTTCTTT
NA	NA	TRBV19	TRBJ1-2	CASSINRVQGYTF	TGTGCCAGTAGTATTAACAGGGTACAGGGCTACACCTTC
TRBD1	NA	TRBV23-1	TRBJ1-5	CASSLTDRGDCQPQHF	TGCGCCAGCAGTCTCACCGACAGGGGAGACTGTCAGCCCCAGCATTTT
NA	NA	TRBV7-9	TRBJ1-2	CASSSSGRDYGYTF	TGTGCCAGCAGCTCTTCCGGCAGGGACTATGGCTACACCTTC
TRBD2	few	TRBV29-1	TRBJ2-7	CSAGTSEYEQYF	TGCAGCGCCGGGACTAGCGAATACGAGCAGTACTTC
TRBD1	NA	TRBV5-6	TRBJ1-5	CASSSGTGQLQPQHF	TGTGCCAGCAGCTCGGGGACAGGGCAACTACAGCCCCAGCATTTT
TRBD1	once	TRBV19	TRBJ1-1	CASSFGQGNTEAFF	TGTGCCAGTAGTTTTGGACAGGGAAATACTGAAGCTTTCTTT
TRBD1	NA	TRBV27	TRBJ2-6	CASSSPNYGTGDSGANVLTF	TGTGCCAGCAGCTCCCCAAATTACGGGACAGGCGACTCTGGGGCCAACGTCCTGACTTTC
NA	once	TRBV16	TRBJ1-2	CASSQSGADYGYTF	TGTGCCAGCAGCCAAAGCGGGGCAGACTATGGCTACACCTTC
NA	NA	TRBV6-5	TRBJ1-6	CASRKELNSPLHF	TGTGCCAGCAGAAAGGAGCTTAATTCACCCCTCCACTTT
NA	NA	TRBV5-8	TRBJ1-4	CASSLYREKLFF	TGTGCCAGCAGCCTGTATAGGGAAAAACTGTTTTTT
TRBD1	NA	TRBV19	TRBJ2-2	CASSIDRGTGELFF	TGTGCCAGTAGTATCGACAGGGGAACCGGGGAGCTGTTTTTT
NA	NA	TRBV2	TRBJ1-2	CASSVGVAAGYTF	TGTGCCAGCAGTGTGGGGGTCGCGGCTGGCTACACCTTC
TRBD1	NA	TRBV11-1	TRBJ1-4	CASSTRQGRGKLFF	TGTGCCAGCAGCACCCGACAGGGACGAGGAAAACTGTTTTTT
NA	NA	TRBV9	TRBJ2-5	CASSVDGTSEETQYF	TGTGCCAGCAGCGTAGATGGGACCTCCGAAGAGACCCAGTACTTC
NA	NA	TRBV11-2	TRBJ2-7	CASTSSGVEQYF	TGTGCCAGCACCAGTTCCGGGGTAGAGCAGTACTTC
NA	once	TRBV9	TRBJ2-1	CASTRGGKAGSRNEQFF	TGTGCCAGCACCAGGGGGGGCAAAGCGGGAAGTCGGAATGAGCAGTTCTTC
NA	NA	TRBV7-2	TRBJ1-2	CASSLGQANYGYTF	TGTGCCAGCAGCTTAGGGCAGGCTAACTATGGCTACACCTTC
TRBD1	NA	TRBV5-6	TRBJ1-2	CASSQDRVVLDYGYTF	TGTGCCAGCAGTCAGGACAGGGTTGTGTTGGACTATGGCTACACCTTC
NA	NA	TRBV18	TRBJ2-1	CASSLGAGRFF	TGTGCCAGCTCACTAGGGGCCGGGCGGTTCTTC
NA	NA	TRBV15	TRBJ1-3	CATSRGRRETSGNTIYF	TGTGCCACCAGCAGAGGACGGAGAGAAACCTCTGGAAACACCATATATTTT